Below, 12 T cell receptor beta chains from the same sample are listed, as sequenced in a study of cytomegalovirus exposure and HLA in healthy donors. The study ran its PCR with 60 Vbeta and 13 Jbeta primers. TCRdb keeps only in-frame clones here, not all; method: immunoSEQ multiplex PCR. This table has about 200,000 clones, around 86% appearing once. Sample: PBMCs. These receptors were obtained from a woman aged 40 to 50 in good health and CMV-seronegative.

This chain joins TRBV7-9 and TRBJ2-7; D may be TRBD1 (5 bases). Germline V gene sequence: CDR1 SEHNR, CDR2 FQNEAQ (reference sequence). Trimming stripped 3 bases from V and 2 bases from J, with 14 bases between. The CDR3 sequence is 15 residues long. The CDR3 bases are TGTGCCAGCAGCTTTGGGTTGCAGGGTCCCTACGAGCAGTACTTC. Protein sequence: CASSFGLQGPYEQYF.

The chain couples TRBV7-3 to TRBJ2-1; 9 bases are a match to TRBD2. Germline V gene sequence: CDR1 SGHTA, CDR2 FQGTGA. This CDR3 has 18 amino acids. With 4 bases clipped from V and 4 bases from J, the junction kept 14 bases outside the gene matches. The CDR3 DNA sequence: TGTGCCAGCAGCTCCCGGGGGGTAGCGGGAGCTCTTTACAATGAGCAGTTCTTC. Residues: CASSSRGVAGALYNEQFF.

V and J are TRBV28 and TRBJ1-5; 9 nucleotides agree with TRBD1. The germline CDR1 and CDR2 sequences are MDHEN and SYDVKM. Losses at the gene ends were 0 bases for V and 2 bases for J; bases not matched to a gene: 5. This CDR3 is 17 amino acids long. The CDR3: CASSLWDRGMGNQPQHF. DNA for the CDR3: TGTGCCAGCAGTTTATGGGACAGGGGAATGGGCAATCAGCCCCAGCATTTT.

In nucleotides, the CDR3 is TGTGCCAGCAGCTCCCGGGACAGAGGACTTGAAGCTTTCTTT. It translates to CASSSRDRGLEAFF. The rearrangement links TRBV6-5 to TRBJ1-1; 7 nucleotides align to TRBD1. V lost 6 bases, J lost 7 bases, and 11 bases stayed unmatched. Germline-derived CDR1 and CDR2 are MNHEY and SVGAGI. This CDR3 is 14 amino acids long.

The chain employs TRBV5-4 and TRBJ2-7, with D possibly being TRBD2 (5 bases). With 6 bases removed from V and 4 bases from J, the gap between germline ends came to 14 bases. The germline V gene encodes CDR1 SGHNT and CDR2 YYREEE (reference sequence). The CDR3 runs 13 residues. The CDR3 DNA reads TGTGCCAGCACTTCAGCACGGGGTTACGAGCAGTACTTC. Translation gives CASTSARGYEQYF.

CDR3 residues: CASSGLASGSNEQFF. The CDR3 region has the DNA TGTGCCAGCAGCGGGTTGGCTAGCGGTAGTAATGAGCAGTTCTTC. The chain employs TRBV6-5 and TRBJ2-1; TRBD2 matches at 7 bases. This CDR3 has 15 amino acids. J was trimmed by 7 bases and V by 6 bases; bases with no gene match: 12. The germline CDR1 and CDR2 sequences are MNHEY and SVGAGI.

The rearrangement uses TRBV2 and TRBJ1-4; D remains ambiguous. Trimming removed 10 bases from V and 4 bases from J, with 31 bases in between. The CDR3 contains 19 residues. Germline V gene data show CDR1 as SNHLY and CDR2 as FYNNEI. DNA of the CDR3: TGTGCCACCGCAGGTTCGGTCCTCCCTCGCACGGCTCATAATGAAAAACTGTTTTTT. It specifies CATAGSVLPRTAHNEKLFF.

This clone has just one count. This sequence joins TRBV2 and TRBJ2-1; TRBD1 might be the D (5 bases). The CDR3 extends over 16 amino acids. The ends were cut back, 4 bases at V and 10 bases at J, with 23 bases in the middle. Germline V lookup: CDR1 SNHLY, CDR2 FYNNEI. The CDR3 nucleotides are TGTGCCAGCAGTGGAAGCAGGAAAGGTCTCGCAGGGGAGCAGTTCTTC. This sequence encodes CASSGSRKGLAGEQFF. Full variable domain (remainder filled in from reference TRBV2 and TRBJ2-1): EPEVTQTPSHQVTQMGQEVILRCVPISNHLYFYWYRQILGQKVEFLVSFYNNEISEKSEIFDDQFSVERPDGSNFTLKIRSTKLEDSAMYFCASSGSRKGLAGEQFFGPGTRLTVL.

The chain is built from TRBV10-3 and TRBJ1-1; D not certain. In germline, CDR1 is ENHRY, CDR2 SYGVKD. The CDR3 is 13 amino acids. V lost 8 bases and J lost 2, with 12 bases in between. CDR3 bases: TGTGCCATCTCCCGTAGTGTAAACACTGAAGCTTTCTTT. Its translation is CAISRSVNTEAFF.

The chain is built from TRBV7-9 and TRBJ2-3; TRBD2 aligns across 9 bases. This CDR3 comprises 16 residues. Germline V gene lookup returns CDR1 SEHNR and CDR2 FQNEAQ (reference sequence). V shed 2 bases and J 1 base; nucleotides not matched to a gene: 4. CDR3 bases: TGTGCCAGCAGCTTATCTAGCGGGATGGGCACAGATACGCAGTATTTT. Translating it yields CASSLSSGMGTDTQYF.

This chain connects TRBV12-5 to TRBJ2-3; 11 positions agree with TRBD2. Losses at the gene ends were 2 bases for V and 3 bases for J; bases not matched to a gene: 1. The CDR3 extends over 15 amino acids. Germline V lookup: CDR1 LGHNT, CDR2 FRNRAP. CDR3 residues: CASGLRLAGTDTQYF. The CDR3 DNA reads TGTGCTAGTGGTTTGAGACTAGCGGGAACAGATACGCAGTATTTT.

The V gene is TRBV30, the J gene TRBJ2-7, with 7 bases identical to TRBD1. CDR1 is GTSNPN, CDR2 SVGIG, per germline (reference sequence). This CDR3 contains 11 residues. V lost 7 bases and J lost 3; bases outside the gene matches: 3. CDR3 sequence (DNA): TGTGCCTTTGACAGGGTCTACGAGCAGTACTTC. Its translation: CAFDRVYEQYF.